One and the same sample provided the 21 T cell receptor beta chains below, sequenced in a study of graft-versus-host responses after intestinal transplantation. Clones were sequenced by immunoSEQ multiplex PCR, and TCRdb holds only the in-frame ones, with some missing. The sample consists of tens of thousands of clones, over 80% of them appearing once. The sequences come from PBMCs, collected 98 days after intestinal transplantation. All receptors come from a human patient who received an intestinal transplant, so some T cells may come from the graft donor.

The CDR3 sequence: CASSFGSWNTEAFF. The DNA of the CDR3 is TGTGCCAGCAGCTTTGGGTCTTGGAACACTGAAGCTTTCTTT. The chain recombines TRBV5-5 with TRBJ1-1; no reliable D call. V lost 2 bases and J lost 1, with 9 bases in between. The CDR3 is 14 amino acids. CDR1 is SGHKS and CDR2 is YYEKEE in the germline V gene (reference sequence).

This sequence joins TRBV7-6 and TRBJ1-4; unclear D gene. V lost 0 bases and J 2 bases, leaving 7 bases between the germline ends. The V gene's germline CDR1 is SGHVS and CDR2 FNYEAQ. The CDR3 extends over 15 amino acids. The CDR3: CASSLAGVTNEKLFF. For the CDR3, the DNA is TGTGCCAGCAGCTTAGCGGGAGTTACTAATGAAAAACTGTTTTTT. The whole variable domain, remainder taken from reference TRBV7-6 and TRBJ1-4, is GAGVSQSPRYKVTKRGQDVALRCDPISGHVSLYWYRQALGQGPEFLTYFNYEAQQDKSGLPNDRFSAERPEGSISTLTIQRTEQRDSAMYRCASSLAGVTNEKLFFGSGTQLSVL.

The V and J genes are TRBV2 and TRBJ2-7; D gene unclear. The V gene's germline CDR1 is SNHLY and CDR2 FYNNEI. The CDR3 runs to 11 residues. Trimming left V 3 bases short and J 4 bases short, with 4 bases between. In nucleotides, the CDR3 is TGTGCCAGCAGTGACAGTTACGAGCAGTACTTC. Protein product: CASSDSYEQYF.

The rearrangement joins TRBV28 to TRBJ2-7; D is ambiguous. The CDR3 loop spans 13 amino acids. V was cut by 10 bases and J by 0 bases, with 13 bases left in between. CDR1 is MDHEN, CDR2 SYDVKM, per germline. CDR3 coding DNA: TGTGCCACTCTTGACGGTCTCTCCTACGAGCAGTACTTC. The encoded protein is CATLDGLSYEQYF.

This chain joins TRBV5-5 and TRBJ2-7, with 10 bases lining up with TRBD2. Germline trimming cut 4 bases from V and 5 bases from J; bases unmatched to any gene: 6. This CDR3 region has 14 residues. CDR1 is SGHKS, CDR2 YYEKEE, per germline (reference sequence). This CDR3 reads CASSLLAGPDEQYF. The DNA of the CDR3 is TGTGCCAGCAGCCTACTAGCGGGGCCGGACGAGCAGTACTTC.

Only one count was recorded for this clone. This chain joins TRBV10-1 and TRBJ2-3, with 14 bases matching TRBD2. The J segment lost 2 bases and the V segment lost 0 bases, leaving 7 bases of the junction unmatched. Looked up from germline, CDR1 is WNHNN and CDR2 is SYGVQD (reference sequence). CDR3 length equals 19 residues. In nucleotides, the CDR3 is TGCGCCAGCAGTGAGTCGTCGACTAGCGGGGGGGCCGACACAGATACGCAGTATTTT. Translation: CASSESSTSGGADTDTQYF.

This clone has only a few counts. The chain recombines TRBV2 with TRBJ1-2, with 12 positions matching TRBD1. The junction had 7 bases not matched to a gene; V was cut back by 6 bases and J by 8 bases. The length of the CDR3 is 14 residues. Germline-derived CDR1 and CDR2 are SNHLY and FYNNEI. CDR3 region: CASRGQGAAGGYTF. CDR3 coding DNA: TGTGCCAGCAGGGGACAGGGGGCGGCAGGGGGCTACACCTTC.

The rearrangement uses TRBV11-2 and TRBJ2-7, with 8 bases fitting TRBD2. Trimming at V came to 5 bases and at J to 2 bases, leaving 8 bases not matched to a gene. Germline lookup yields CDR1 SGHAT and CDR2 FQNNGV. CDR3 length equals 15 residues. In DNA, the CDR3 is TGTGCCAGCAGCGTTACTAGCGGACGCGCCTACGAGCAGTACTTC. It yields the protein CASSVTSGRAYEQYF.

The rearrangement joins TRBV4-3 to TRBJ2-5; D is possibly TRBD1 (6 bases). The end of the DNA fits TRBJ2-7 better, so the J call may be wrong. The germline CDR1 and CDR2 sequences are LGHNA and YSLEER. The CDR3 consists of 18 residues. As DNA, the CDR3 is TGCGCCAGCAGCCAAGCCCAGGGGTGGGCACCCCCCTCCTACGAGCAGTACTTC. It encodes CASSQAQGWAPPSYEQYF.

This chain links TRBV29-1 with TRBJ1-1, with TRBD1 matching 9 bases. Germline V lookup: CDR1 SQVTM, CDR2 ANQGSEA. The trim removed 5 bases at V and 5 bases at J, leaving 6 bases unmatched. The CDR3 has 13 amino acids. DNA of the CDR3: TGCAGCGTTCCGCAACAGGGGGCAACTGAAGCTTTCTTT. Translation gives CSVPQQGATEAFF. The full variable domain, its missing parts supplied by reference TRBV29-1 and TRBJ1-1, is SAVISQKPSRDICQRGTSLTIQCQVDSQVTMMFWYRQQPGQSLTLIATANQGSEATYESGFVIDKFPISRPNLTFSTLTVSNMSPEDSSIYLCSVPQQGATEAFFGQGTRLTVV.

The chain couples TRBV28 to TRBJ2-5, with D perhaps matching TRBD2 (6 bases). The CDR3 runs 14 residues. Germline V gene sequence: CDR1 MDHEN, CDR2 SYDVKM. Deletions cut 3 bases from V and 3 bases from J, with 11 bases between. The CDR3 DNA sequence: TGTGCCAGCAGTTTCCCGGGCGGGAAAGAGACCCAGTACTTC. Its protein product is CASSFPGGKETQYF.

This sequence joins TRBV6-5 and TRBJ2-3; no clear D gene. The CDR3 contains 15 residues. Deletions cut 4 bases from V and 0 bases from J, with 11 bases between. Germline values: CDR1 MNHEY, CDR2 SVGAGI. DNA of the CDR3: TGTGCCAGCAGTTGGGAACAGATCAGCACAGATACGCAGTATTTT. Translation gives CASSWEQISTDTQYF.

The chain combines TRBV15 with TRBJ1-3, with D hard to call. V was shortened by 4 bases and J by 0 bases, with 4 bases between the two germline ends. Germline lookup yields CDR1 LNHNV and CDR2 YYDKDF (reference sequence). The CDR3 contains 13 residues. CDR3 sequence reads: CATSTGSGNTIYF. The CDR3 coding sequence is TGTGCCACCAGCACAGGCTCTGGAAACACCATATATTTT.

The chain has TRBV12-2 and TRBJ2-7; the D call TRBD1 from the table was never checked on the DNA. TRBV12-2 is a pseudogene locus. There are 15 residues in the CDR3. The DNA of the CDR3 is TGTGCAAGTCGCCCCCCCGGGACACCAGATTACGAGCAGTACTTC. Translated: CASRPPGTPDYEQYF.

The chain carries TRBV6-5 and TRBJ2-7; D is ambiguous. Trimming shortened V by 9 bases and J by 0 bases, and 12 bases separated the two germline ends. Per the germline V gene, CDR1 is MNHEY and CDR2 is SVGAGI. The CDR3 is made up of 13 amino acids. The CDR3 loop reads CASWNRLSYEQYF. The CDR3 DNA follows: TGTGCCAGTTGGAATAGACTCTCCTACGAGCAGTACTTC.

The CDR3 reads CASSTTPGLSTDTQYF. The CDR3 nucleotides are TGTGCCAGCAGTACTACTCCGGGACTCAGCACAGATACGCAGTATTTT. V is TRBV6-6 and J is TRBJ2-3; tentative D call: TRBD2 (6 bases). The CDR3 length is 16 residues. Looked up from germline, CDR1 is MNHNY and CDR2 is SVGAGI (reference sequence). The V end lost 5 bases, the J end lost 0 bases, and 15 bases lay between the germline ends.

CDR3 bases: TGTGCCAGCAGCTCTAGCGGGGGGGCCGGTACCGGGGAGCTGTTTTTT. This gives the protein CASSSSGGAGTGELFF. This chain joins TRBV11-3 and TRBJ2-2, with 12 bases matching TRBD2. V was pared by 4 bases and J by 5 bases, with 5 bases of the junction left unmatched. Germline-derived CDR1 and CDR2 are SGHNT and YENEEA. This CDR3 is built from 16 residues.

This sequence joins TRBV6-6 and TRBJ1-1, with 9 bases identical to TRBD1. Germline V CDR1 and CDR2: MNHNY, SVGAGI (reference sequence). The CDR3 contains 14 residues. The ends lost 7 bases at V and 3 bases at J; junction bases unmatched: 6. This chain's CDR3 is CASNPGQGYTEAFF. DNA of the CDR3: TGTGCCAGCAATCCGGGACAGGGTTACACTGAAGCTTTCTTT.

The CDR3 is CASSQDSIAGADTQYF. In DNA form, the CDR3 reads TGCGCCAGCAGCCAAGATAGTATAGCGGGGGCAGATACGCAGTATTTT. V is TRBV4-1 and J is TRBJ2-3; 9 positions match TRBD2. Germline assignment: CDR1 MGHRA and CDR2 YSYEKL. Trimming took 0 bases from V and 4 from J; bases not matched to a gene: 5. This CDR3 comprises 16 residues.

The chain uses TRBV29-1 and TRBJ2-3, with 11 bases identical to TRBD2. Trimming at V came to 0 bases and at J to 5 bases, leaving 7 bases not matched to a gene. The CDR3 sequence is 16 residues long. Germline values: CDR1 SQVTM, CDR2 ANQGSEA. CDR3 nucleotide sequence: TGCAGCGTTGAAGATTTAGCGGGGGGGCTTGGAGATACGCAGTATTTT. Its translation is CSVEDLAGGLGDTQYF.

The chain couples TRBV10-2 to TRBJ1-2; TRBD1 is a possible D gene (6 bases). Trimming left V 3 bases short and J 6 bases short, with 8 bases between. The germline CDR1 and CDR2 sequences are WSHSY and SAAADI. This CDR3 spans 12 amino acids. CDR3 region: CASSEGGDGYTF. DNA for the CDR3: TGCGCCAGCAGTGAAGGGGGTGATGGCTACACCTTC.